The 14 T cell receptor beta chains below all came from one sample that was sequenced in a study of T cell repertoires in cytomegalovirus infection. TCRdb re-derived calls from the reads in MiXCR, one entry per CDR3 protein. The profile shows about 100,000 distinct CDR3 sequences, more than 20% of them singletons. Sequencing input: CD8+ T cells from PBMCs. The receptor set was obtained from a human donor in good health (CMV status not recorded). Some clones in this sample may be carry-over from other donors' samples.

This clonotype occurred many times. The chain links TRBV7-6 to TRBJ2-2, with 11 bases lining up with TRBD2. CDR3 size: 16 residues. V was pared by 5 bases and J by 2 bases, with 4 bases of the junction left unmatched. CDR1 and CDR2 (germline): SGHVS, FNYEAQ. The CDR3 region is CASSDGTSGNTGELFF. The CDR3 DNA reads TGTGCCAGCAGCGACGGGACTAGCGGAAACACCGGGGAGCTGTTTTTT.

This clonotype was seen at least ten times. This chain connects TRBV27 to TRBJ2-6; the D is unclear. This CDR3 region has 16 residues. Per the germline V gene, CDR1 is MNHEY and CDR2 is SMNVEV (reference sequence). V lost 5 bases and J 2 bases, leaving 13 bases between the germline ends. The CDR3 region is CASSPQSIPGANVLTF. For the CDR3, the DNA is TGTGCCAGCAGTCCTCAGAGCATACCTGGGGCCAACGTCCTGACTTTC.

This clonotype occurred many times. The rearrangement links TRBV2 to TRBJ2-1; tentatively, D is TRBD1 or TRBD2 (5 bases each). Deletions cut 6 bases from V and 0 bases from J, with 12 bases between. Germline lookup yields CDR1 SNHLY and CDR2 FYNNEI. This CDR3 region has 15 residues. The CDR3 bases are TGTGCCAGCAGAGACGGGACCGCCTCCTACAATGAGCAGTTCTTC. It encodes CASRDGTASYNEQFF.

The chain joins TRBV7-9 to TRBJ1-2; D may be TRBD1 (6 bases). The germline gives CDR1 SEHNR, CDR2 FQNEAQ (reference sequence). V was cut by 4 bases and J by 4 bases, with 19 bases left in between. This CDR3 comprises 16 residues. In DNA form, the CDR3 reads TGTGCCAGCAGCTCCCGACAGGAGGAGTTTCTCTATGGCTACACCTTC. Translating it yields CASSSRQEEFLYGYTF.

V and J are TRBV28 and TRBJ2-7; D may match TRBD1 or TRBD2 (6 bases each). The CDR3 length is 16 residues. Germline CDR1 reads MDHEN; CDR2 reads SYDVKM. V gave up 4 bases and J gave up 5 bases, with 21 bases separating them. The CDR3 nucleotides are TGTGCCAGCAGTTCCTACAGGGTCGGATCGGGGGACGAGCAGTACTTC. This translates into CASSSYRVGSGDEQYF.

This clonotype was picked up a small number of times. This chain joins TRBV7-4 and TRBJ1-3; D gene unclear. Between the trimmed V and J ends, which lost 5 bases and 0 bases, there was a span of 14 bases. Per the germline V gene, CDR1 is SGHVT and CDR2 is SQSDAQ. This CDR3 has 16 amino acids. The CDR3 region has the DNA TGTGCCAGCAGCCCTCCGGGCCGTAGCTCTGGAAACACCATATATTTT. Translated: CASSPPGRSSGNTIYF.

This clonotype appeared many times. The chain carries TRBV7-2 and TRBJ2-2; the D gene is possibly TRBD2 (5 bases). Trimming stripped 0 bases from V and 7 bases from J, with 6 bases between. Germline lookup yields CDR1 SGHTA and CDR2 FQGNSA. This CDR3 spans 13 amino acids. CDR3 in amino acids: CASSLAGSGELFF. The DNA for the CDR3 is TGTGCCAGCAGCTTAGCGGGGAGCGGGGAGCTGTTTTTT.

This clonotype was seen ten or more times. The chain has TRBV7-2 and TRBJ2-2; 9 positions match TRBD2. CDR1 is SGHTA, CDR2 FQGNSA, per germline. The CDR3 is 15 residues long. Trimming took 4 bases from V and 4 from J; bases not matched to a gene: 4. CDR3 nucleotides: TGTGCCAGCAGCTCGACGACTAGCGGCACCGGGGAGCTGTTTTTT. Protein sequence: CASSSTTSGTGELFF.

This rearrangement joins TRBV12-3 or TRBV12-4 to TRBJ1-1, with unresolved D. Trimming stripped 6 bases from V and 9 bases from J, with 14 bases between. The CDR3 sequence is 12 residues long. The CDR3 DNA follows: TGTGCCAGCAGCCCGGGAGAGGGCAAAGCTTTCTTT. Translated, it gives CASSPGEGKAFF.

This chain links TRBV28 with TRBJ1-2, with D uncertain. There are 19 residues in the CDR3. Trimming removed 3 bases from V and 0 bases from J, with 23 bases in between. Germline CDR1 and CDR2: MDHEN and SYDVKM. The CDR3 here is CASSFFGSAGSRPNYGYTF. CDR3 DNA sequence: TGTGCCAGCAGTTTTTTCGGAAGTGCCGGCTCGAGACCTAACTATGGCTACACCTTC.

The gene calls are TRBV25-1 and TRBJ2-7, with D unresolved. CDR1 MGHDK and CDR2 SYGVNS come from the germline V gene. Trimming pared 7 bases from V and 0 bases from J, leaving 16 bases between. The CDR3 length is 15 residues. CDR3 nucleotides: TGTGCCAGCACTCACCACGTAAACACCTCCTACGAGCAGTACTTC. It yields the protein CASTHHVNTSYEQYF.

The CDR3 is CASSLELDTQYF. The CDR3 DNA follows: TGTGCCAGCAGCTTGGAATTAGATACGCAGTATTTT. The chain joins TRBV5-4 to TRBJ2-3; D unresolved. The CDR3 consists of 12 residues. Trimming cost V 0 bases and J 5 bases, with 4 bases left between them. Per germline, CDR1 SGHNT and CDR2 YYREEE (reference sequence).

In this sample, this clonotype turned up a few times. This chain uses TRBV11-2 with TRBJ2-3, with 9 bases that match TRBD2. The V gene's germline CDR1 is SGHAT and CDR2 FQNNGV. V lost 6 bases to trimming and J lost 4 bases; unmatched junction nucleotides: 8. CDR3 size: 15 residues. The CDR3 sequence: CASRPAGLAPDTQYF. CDR3 bases: TGTGCCAGCAGGCCTGCGGGACTAGCCCCAGATACGCAGTATTTT.

The chain links TRBV4-3 to TRBJ2-5; no definite D call. Trimming left V 2 bases short and J 5 bases short, with 12 bases between. The CDR3 contains 14 residues. Germline CDR1 and CDR2: LGHNA and YSLEER. CDR3 sequence (DNA): TGCGCCAGCAGCCAATATAGTAATGTGGAGACCCAGTACTTC. Its protein product is CASSQYSNVETQYF.